This T cell receptor (beta chain) was documented in a study of blood T cell repertoires in COVID-19. Under the authors' procedure: How many nucleated cells were present was estimated from reference gene primer amplification. Here immunoSEQ multiplex PCR was the method, and the copy in TCRdb shows in-frame clones only, minus some. The V and J calls and clone size are taken from that table; D and trimming were inferred from the DNA. This table holds approximately 120,000 clones, 86% found once. The germline CDR1 and CDR2 sequences are LGHDT and YNNKEL (reference sequence). Trimming stripped 3 bases from V and 3 bases from J, with 15 bases between. The CDR3 consists of 16 residues.

This sequence joins TRBV3-1 (or the pseudogene TRBV3-2) and TRBJ1-5; possibly TRBD1 for D (5 bases). Sequenced sample: peripheral blood. This sequence originates from a human donor in a cohort sampled during active COVID-19. The chain's CDR3 is CASSQARWGFNQPQHF. The CDR3 coding sequence is TGTGCCAGCAGCCAGGCTCGTTGGGGCTTCAATCAGCCCCAGCATTTT.